The T cell receptor beta chain described here comes from a study of blood T cells in healthy people across ages. Turning to the study itself: About one barcoded beta molecule per two T cells was the capture yield of template switching.

Together with a sample-barcoded 5' primer, a J-beta primer mix was included in a second PCR lasting about 6 to 11 cycles. Using its own MiXCR run on the 5' RACE reads, TCRdb lists one record per CDR3 protein. The data show about a million distinct CDR3 sequences, roughly 43% seen once. This CDR3 has 17 amino acids. V lost 1 base and J lost 2, with 12 bases in between. Per the germline V gene, CDR1 is SGHTA and CDR2 is FQGNSA. This clonotype was seen a few times. The sequenced sample was blood. This chain links TRBV7-2 with TRBJ2-6; D possibly corresponds to TRBD2 (5 bases). The TCR originated in a man aged 25 to 40 in good health. Here the CDR3 DNA reads TGTGCCAGCAGCTTAGTTACGGGAACTACTGGGGCCAACGTCCTGACTTTC. It is translated as CASSLVTGTTGANVLTF.